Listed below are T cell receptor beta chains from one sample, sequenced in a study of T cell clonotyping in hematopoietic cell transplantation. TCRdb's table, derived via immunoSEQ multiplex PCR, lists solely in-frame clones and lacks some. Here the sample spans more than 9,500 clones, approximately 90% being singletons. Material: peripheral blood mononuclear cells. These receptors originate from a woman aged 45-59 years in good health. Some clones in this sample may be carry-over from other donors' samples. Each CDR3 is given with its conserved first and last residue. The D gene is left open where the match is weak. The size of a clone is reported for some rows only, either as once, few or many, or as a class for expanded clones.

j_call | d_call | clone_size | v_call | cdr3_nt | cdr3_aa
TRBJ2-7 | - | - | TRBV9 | TGTGCCAGCAGCGTAGCCGGGACAAGCCCCTACGAGCAGTACTTC | CASSVAGTSPYEQYF
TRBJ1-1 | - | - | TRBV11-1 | TGTGCCAGCAGCTCCGCCGGGGCAGGGATGGTTAGAGCTTTCTTT | CASSSAGAGMVRAFF
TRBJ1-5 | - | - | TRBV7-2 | TGTGCCAGCAGCCGATCGGACAGCCTCAATCAGCCCCAGCATTTT | CASSRSDSLNQPQHF
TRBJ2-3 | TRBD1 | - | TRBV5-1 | TGCGCCAGCAGCAGGGGACAGGACACAGATACGCAGTATTTT | CASSRGQDTDTQYF
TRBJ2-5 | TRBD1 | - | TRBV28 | TGTGCCAGCAGTAGAAGCAGGGGGACGTTAGAGACCCAGTACTTC | CASSRSRGTLETQYF
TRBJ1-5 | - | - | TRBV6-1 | TGTGCCAGCAGTGGGGAGGGACCTAGTCATTCCCAGCATTTT | CASSGEGPSHSQHF
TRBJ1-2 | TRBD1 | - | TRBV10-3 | TGTGCCATCAGGGAGGACAGGGGGGCCTTCGATGGCTACACCTTC | CAIREDRGAFDGYTF
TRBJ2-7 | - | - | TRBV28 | TGTGCCAGCAGTAAGGCGACAGCTACGAGGGGTTGGCAGTACTTC | CASSKATATRGWQYF
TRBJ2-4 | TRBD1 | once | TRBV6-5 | TGTGCCAGCAGTTCCCCTCAGGGGGCGGCCAAAAACATTCAGTACTTC | CASSSPQGAAKNIQYF
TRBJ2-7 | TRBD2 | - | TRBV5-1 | TGCGCCAGCAGCTTGCGGGGTGGGACTACCACCAAATCCTACGAGCAGTACTTC | CASSLRGGTTTKSYEQYF
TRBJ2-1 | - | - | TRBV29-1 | TGCAGCGTTGAAGATGGGAGACTAGGAAGTTGGGAACACAATGAGCAGTTCTTC | CSVEDGRLGSWEHNEQFF
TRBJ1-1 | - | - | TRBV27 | TGTGCCAGCAGCCAAAGGCGGCGGAACACTGAAGCTTTCTTT | CASSQRRRNTEAFF
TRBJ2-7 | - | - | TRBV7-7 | TGTGCTAGCAGCTTAGGGGCCACTTGGACCTACGAGCAGTACTTC | CASSLGATWTYEQYF
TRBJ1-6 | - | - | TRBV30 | TGTGCCTGGAAGCGTCCGGGACTTGGTATACCCCTCCACTTT | CAWKRPGLGIPLHF
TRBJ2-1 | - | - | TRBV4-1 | TGCGCCAGCAGCCGCGTCGGTGACGCCGAGCAGTTCTTC | CASSRVGDAEQFF
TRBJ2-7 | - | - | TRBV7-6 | TGTGCCAGCAGCTTATCTCACAGCACCTACGAGCAGTACTTC | CASSLSHSTYEQYF